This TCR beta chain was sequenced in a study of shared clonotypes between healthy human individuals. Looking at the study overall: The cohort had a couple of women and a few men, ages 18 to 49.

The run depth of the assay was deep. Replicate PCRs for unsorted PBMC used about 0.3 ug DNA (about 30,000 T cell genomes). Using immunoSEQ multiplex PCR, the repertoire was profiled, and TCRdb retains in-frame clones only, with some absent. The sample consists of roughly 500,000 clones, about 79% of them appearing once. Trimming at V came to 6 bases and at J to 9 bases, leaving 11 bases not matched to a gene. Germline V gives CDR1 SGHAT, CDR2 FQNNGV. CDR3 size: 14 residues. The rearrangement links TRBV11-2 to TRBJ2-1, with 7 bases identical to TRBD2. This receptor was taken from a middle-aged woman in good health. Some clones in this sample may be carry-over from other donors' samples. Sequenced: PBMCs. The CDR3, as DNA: TGTGCCAGCAGTCGTGGGGAAGCGGGAATTGAGCAGTTCTTC. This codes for CASSRGEAGIEQFF.